The text below deals with one TCR beta chain. Its antigen is unidentified. This record belongs to a study of CD8 T cells in Susac syndrome. Peripheral blood CD8+ and CD4+ T cells were profiled by TCR beta sequencing. Points from the study as a whole: The study recognized that its TCR sequencing and HLA analysis covered a relatively small number of individuals.

Random hexamers were used to reverse transcribe an amount of about 0.5 to 1 ug RNA. TCR beta CDR3 was amplified by immunoSEQ multiplex PCR. This amplification extended across 54 Vbeta and 13 Jbeta segments. TCRdb reanalysed the immunoSEQ multiplex PCR reads using MiXCR and keeps one entry per CDR3 protein. The sample yields about 180,000 distinct CDR3 sequences, approximately 94% seen once. CDR3 length: 14 amino acids. The germline V gene has CDR1 LNHNV and CDR2 YYDKDF (reference sequence). Trimming stripped 1 base from V and 4 bases from J, with 10 bases between. This chain links TRBV15 with TRBJ1-1; no clear D. The clonotype was recovered from a human donor with multiple sclerosis. The source material was CD4+ T cells from PBMCs. The CDR3 reads CATSRGRSGTEAFF. DNA of the CDR3: TGTGCCACCAGCAGAGGCCGTTCTGGCACTGAAGCTTTCTTT. The full variable domain, with the rest looked up from reference TRBV15 and TRBJ1-1, is DAMVIQNPRYQVTQFGKPVTLSCSQTLNHNVMYWYQQKSSQAPKLLFHYYDKDFNNEADTPDNFQSRRPNTSFCFLDIRSPGLGDTAMYLCATSRGRSGTEAFFGQGTRLTVV.